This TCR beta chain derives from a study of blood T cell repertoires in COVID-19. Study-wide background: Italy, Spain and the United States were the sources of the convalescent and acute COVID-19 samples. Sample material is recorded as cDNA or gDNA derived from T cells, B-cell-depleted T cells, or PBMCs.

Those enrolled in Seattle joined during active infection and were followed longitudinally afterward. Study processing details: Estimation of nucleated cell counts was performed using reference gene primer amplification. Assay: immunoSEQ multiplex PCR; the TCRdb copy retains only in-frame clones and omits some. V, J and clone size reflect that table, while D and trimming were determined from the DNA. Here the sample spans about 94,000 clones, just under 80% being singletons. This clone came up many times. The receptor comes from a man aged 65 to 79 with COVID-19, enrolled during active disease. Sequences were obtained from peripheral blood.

Here the CDR3 DNA reads TGTGCCAGCTCACCACTAGCGGGGGAGAACAATGAGCAGTTCTTC. Protein: CASSPLAGENNEQFF. This chain connects TRBV18 to TRBJ2-1, with 9 positions matching TRBD2. The CDR3 extends over 15 amino acids. V shed 1 base and J 5 bases; nucleotides not matched to a gene: 3. Germline lookup yields CDR1 KGHSH and CDR2 LQKENI.